The 10 T cell receptor beta chains given below trace back to one sample, sequenced in a study of CD8+CD57+ T cells in acquired aplastic anemia. By flow cytometry, patients selected for sequencing had shown an expansion of CD8+CD57+ cells. Both TCR beta VDJ combination and CDR3 sequence profiling were carried out. Genomic DNA was the template for this profiling. A single record per CDR3 protein comes from TCRdb applying MiXCR to the reads. Of about 95,000 distinct CDR3 sequences detected, around 62% appear once; the ten largest clones hold around three fifths. Sequences were obtained from sorted CD4+, CD8+, or CD8+CD57+ T cells (not recorded which) from PBMCs. Source of these receptors: a human donor with aplastic anemia.

The rearrangement uses TRBV6-1 and TRBJ2-7, with no clear D. The germline V and J ends were trimmed by 8 bases and 10 bases, with 12 bases remaining between them. The CDR3 sequence is 10 residues long. Looked up from germline, CDR1 is MNHNS and CDR2 is SASEGT. CDR3 sequence: CASSPSLQYF. DNA for the CDR3: TGTGCCAGCTCTCCGTCTCTTCAGTACTTC.

This sequence joins TRBV19 and TRBJ2-7; D possibly corresponds to TRBD1 (6 bases). Germline CDR1 and CDR2: LNHDA and SQIVND (reference sequence). V dropped 1 base and J dropped 2 bases, with 9 bases sitting between them. The CDR3 has 14 residues. The CDR3 DNA sequence: TGTGCCAGTAGTATAGTCGCAGGGGCCTACGAGCAGTACTTC. Its translation is CASSIVAGAYEQYF.

The chain joins TRBV2 to TRBJ1-6, with D possibly TRBD1 on 5 matching bases. Germline lookup yields CDR1 SNHLY and CDR2 FYNNEI. V was pared by 7 bases and J by 9 bases, with 22 bases between. CDR3 length: 16 amino acids. The CDR3 sequence: CASTEPPPHTGSPLHF. As DNA, the CDR3 is TGTGCCAGCACCGAGCCCCCCCCACATACAGGTTCACCCCTCCACTTT.

The rearrangement links TRBV20-1 to TRBJ2-5, with 10 bases matching TRBD1. Germline assignment: CDR1 DFQATT and CDR2 SNEGSKA (reference sequence). With V trimmed by 1 base and J by 5 bases, 7 bases remained unmatched. The CDR3 runs to 15 residues. The CDR3 here is CSARATGGFVETQYF. CDR3 DNA: TGCAGTGCTAGAGCGACAGGGGGCTTTGTGGAGACCCAGTACTTC.

This clonotype was counted many times. V gene TRBV7-9 combines with J gene TRBJ1-2; TRBD1 might be the D (5 bases). Germline lookup yields CDR1 SEHNR and CDR2 FQNEAQ (reference sequence). Trimming left V 4 bases short and J 1 base short, with 13 bases between. This CDR3 region has 15 residues. CDR3 residues: CASSSPGQSNYGYTF. In nucleotides, the CDR3 is TGTGCCAGCAGCTCTCCGGGGCAGAGTAACTATGGCTACACCTTC. Combining the CDR3 with reference TRBV7-9 and TRBJ1-2 gives the whole variable domain DTGVSQNPRHKITKRGQNVTFRCDPISEHNRLYWYRQTLGQGPEFLTYFQNEAQLEKSRLLSDRFSAERPKGSFSTLEIQRTEQGDSAMYLCASSSPGQSNYGYTFGSGTRLTVV.

The chain employs TRBV9 and TRBJ1-6; 8 bases map to TRBD1. CDR3 size: 14 residues. After removal of 4 bases from V and 10 bases from J, the junction contained 7 bases not matched to a gene. The germline V gene has CDR1 SGDLS and CDR2 YYNGEE. CDR3 sequence: CASSSAGGASPLHF. CDR3 bases: TGTGCCAGCAGCAGTGCAGGGGGCGCCTCACCCCTCCACTTT.

This clonotype came up many times. A much larger clone is a single base away; this may be a read error. The gene calls are TRBV4-1 and TRBJ2-7; possible D gene TRBD1, 5 bases. CDR1 and CDR2 from the germline V gene are MGHRA and YSYEKL. CDR3 length equals 13 residues. In DNA form, the CDR3 reads TGCGCCAGCAGCCAGGGCAGGGTACGCGAGCAGCACTTC. Its translation: CASSQGRVREQHF.

This rearrangement joins TRBV27 to TRBJ2-4; D ambiguous. The germline V gene has CDR1 MNHEY and CDR2 SMNVEV (reference sequence). The CDR3 spans 14 residues. The V end lost 3 bases, the J end lost 9 bases, and 15 bases lay between the germline ends. In nucleotides, the CDR3 is TGTGCCAGCAGTTTCTCCGGATGGGATGTCATTCAGTACTTC. Translated: CASSFSGWDVIQYF.

The V call is TRBV7-6, the J call TRBJ2-2; 15 bases map to TRBD2. V shed 4 bases and J 5 bases; nucleotides not matched to a gene: 14. Germline-derived CDR1 and CDR2 are SGHVS and FNYEAQ. The CDR3 covers 20 residues. In DNA, the CDR3 is TGTGCCAGCAGCTCAAAGACCGGGACTAGCGGGAGGTCAAGGACCGGGGAGCTGTTTTTT. It codes for CASSSKTGTSGRSRTGELFF.

This clonotype was detected once. One end of the junction varies from germline; a read error may be responsible. This chain uses TRBV2 with TRBJ1-2, with 7 bases that match TRBD1. Germline-derived CDR1 and CDR2 are SNHLY and FYNNEI. The CDR3 consists of 14 residues. Written as DNA, the CDR3 is TGTGCCAGCTCACCTTCGACAGGGACCTATGGCTATACCTTC. It translates to CASSPSTGTYGYTF.